Below, 25 T cell receptor beta chains from the same sample are listed, as sequenced in a study of blood T cell repertoires in COVID-19. Assay: immunoSEQ multiplex PCR; the TCRdb copy retains only in-frame clones and omits some. The data show 130,000 or so clones, almost 70% seen once. The sequenced sample consisted of peripheral blood. The receptors stem from a woman aged 65 to 85 with acute or convalescent COVID-19.

The chain links TRBV5-1 to TRBJ2-7; D may be TRBD1 (5 bases). Germline loops: CDR1 SGHRS, CDR2 YFSETQ. The CDR3 runs 15 residues. Deletions cut 0 bases from V and 0 bases from J, with 10 bases between. The chain's CDR3 is CASSLDMGPSYEQYF. CDR3 nucleotide sequence: TGCGCCAGCAGCTTGGATATGGGGCCCTCCTACGAGCAGTACTTC.

The chain links TRBV19 to TRBJ2-3, with 10 nucleotides matching TRBD2. V was pared by 4 bases and J by 2 bases, with 3 bases of the junction left unmatched. CDR1 is LNHDA, CDR2 SQIVND, per germline (reference sequence). This CDR3 is 15 amino acids long. As DNA, the CDR3 is TGTGCCAGTAGTAAACTAGCGGGGTACACAGATACGCAGTATTTT. Translating gives CASSKLAGYTDTQYF.

J is TRBJ2-1 and V is TRBV29-1, with TRBD2 matching over 12 bases. The germline gives CDR1 SQVTM, CDR2 ANQGSEA. The trim removed 5 bases at V and 11 bases at J, leaving 4 bases unmatched. The length of the CDR3 is 12 residues. The CDR3 nucleotides are TGCAGCGTTCCTAGCGGGGGGGGTAAGCAGTTCTTC. This gives the protein CSVPSGGGKQFF.

V and J are TRBV6-5 and TRBJ2-7; D may be TRBD2 (5 bases). CDR1 is MNHEY, CDR2 SVGAGI, per germline. The CDR3 has 14 residues. V lost 7 bases, J lost 0 bases, and 13 bases lay in between. CDR3 region: CASKSGLGSYEQYF. The CDR3 DNA sequence: TGTGCCAGCAAATCTGGACTGGGCTCCTACGAGCAGTACTTC.

This clone was observed a handful of times. The chain is built from TRBV28 and TRBJ1-5, with a weak D call TRBD1 (5 bases). The CDR3 spans 14 residues. Between the trimmed V and J ends, which lost 2 bases and 3 bases, there was a span of 8 bases. From germline, CDR1 is MDHEN and CDR2 SYDVKM. This CDR3 reads CASSLPGINQPQHF. The CDR3 DNA sequence: TGTGCCAGCAGTTTACCAGGGATCAATCAGCCCCAGCATTTT.

The CDR3 protein is CASSQDAEYGYTF. In nucleotides, the CDR3 is TGTGCCAGCAGCCAAGATGCGGAATATGGCTACACCTTC. This sequence joins TRBV14 and TRBJ1-2; no clear D. V dropped 0 bases and J dropped 5 bases, with 7 bases sitting between them. Germline-derived CDR1 and CDR2 are SGHDN and FVKESK. This CDR3 is 13 amino acids long.

The J gene is TRBJ2-5, the V gene TRBV14, with 8 bases matching TRBD1. CDR1 SGHDN and CDR2 FVKESK come from the germline V gene. This CDR3 spans 15 amino acids. Germline trimming cut 3 bases from V and 1 base from J; bases unmatched to any gene: 4. CDR3 nucleotide sequence: TGTGCCAGCAGCCAGACTCAGGGGGCCCAAGAGACCCAGTACTTC. Encoded protein: CASSQTQGAQETQYF.

This clone was seen only a few times. The chain joins TRBV27 to TRBJ2-5, with TRBD2 identical over 10 bases. This CDR3 has 14 residues. The V segment lost 8 bases and the J segment 7 bases; nucleotides outside the gene matches: 10. CDR1 and CDR2 (germline): MNHEY, SMNVEV (reference sequence). In nucleotides, the CDR3 is TGTGCCAGCCGAGAGCGGGAGGGCCATATGACCCAGTACTTC. Protein: CASREREGHMTQYF.

This clone appeared a few times. The CDR3 loop is CASSLAPGKNEKLFF. Written as DNA, the CDR3 is TGTGCCAGCAGCTTAGCTCCAGGGAAGAATGAAAAACTGTTTTTT. The V and J genes are TRBV7-6 and TRBJ1-4; TRBD1 might be the D (5 bases). CDR1 and CDR2 (germline): SGHVS, FNYEAQ. This CDR3 is 15 amino acids long. V was cut by 0 bases and J by 5 bases, with 10 bases left in between. Using reference TRBV7-6 and TRBJ1-4 for the parts outside the CDR3, the full variable domain is GAGVSQSPRYKVTKRGQDVALRCDPISGHVSLYWYRQALGQGPEFLTYFNYEAQQDKSGLPNDRFSAERPEGSISTLTIQRTEQRDSAMYRCASSLAPGKNEKLFFGSGTQLSVL.

This chain links TRBV6-5 with TRBJ2-2, with 10 bases identical to TRBD1. The CDR3 runs 15 residues. The V gene end was trimmed by 6 bases and the J gene end by 5 bases; junction bases not matched to a gene: 6. Per germline, CDR1 MNHEY and CDR2 SVGAGI. The chain's CDR3 is CASSYWDRGTGELFF. In DNA, the CDR3 is TGTGCCAGCAGCTATTGGGACAGGGGTACCGGGGAGCTGTTTTTT.

Worth noting for this clone: Other nucleotide sequences from this sample produce the same CDR3. This chain joins TRBV19 and TRBJ1-2, with 7 bases identical to TRBD1. The germline CDR1 and CDR2 sequences are LNHDA and SQIVND (reference sequence). Trimming cost V 4 bases and J 5 bases; bases outside gene matches: 4. The CDR3 extends over 13 amino acids. The CDR3 loop is CASSTRDSYGYTF. Here the CDR3 DNA reads TGTGCCAGTAGTACGAGGGACAGTTATGGCTACACCTTC.

The J gene is TRBJ1-1, the V gene TRBV4-2; TRBD1 might be the D (5 bases). V lost 6 bases and J lost 2, with 10 bases in between. The CDR3 covers 13 residues. Germline V gene data show CDR1 as LGHNA and CDR2 as YNFKEQ. In DNA form, the CDR3 reads TGTGCCAGCAGTCTAACAGGTAACACTGAAGCTTTCTTT. Translated: CASSLTGNTEAFF.

This chain links TRBV5-1 with TRBJ2-5, with TRBD2 identical over 9 bases. This CDR3 is 15 amino acids long. The V segment lost 5 bases and the J segment 5 bases; nucleotides outside the gene matches: 10. CDR1 is SGHRS and CDR2 is YFSETQ in the germline V gene. CDR3 in DNA: TGCGCCAGCAGTGAGGACGGGACTAGCAGGGAGACCCAGTACTTC. Residues: CASSEDGTSRETQYF.

The V gene is TRBV6-5, the J gene TRBJ2-2; TRBD1 might be the D (5 bases). The germline CDR1 and CDR2 sequences are MNHEY and SVGAGI. V was cut by 2 bases and J by 4 bases, with 11 bases left in between. The CDR3 covers 15 residues. The CDR3 nucleotides read TGTGCCAGCAGTTACGTTACAAGGGGCACCGGGGAGCTGTTTTTT. Its translation: CASSYVTRGTGELFF.

The rearrangement joins TRBV3-1 (or the pseudogene TRBV3-2) to TRBJ2-2; 7 bases line up with TRBD1. The germline V gene has CDR1 LGHDT and CDR2 YNNKEL (reference sequence). The junction had 5 bases not matched to a gene; V was cut back by 5 bases and J by 2 bases. CDR3 length: 15 residues. CDR3 bases: TGTGCCAGCAGCAGAAAGGGGGCCAACACCGGGGAGCTGTTTTTT. Translation: CASSRKGANTGELFF.

The CDR3 here is CASRDRGRDTQYF. In nucleotides, the CDR3 is TGTGCCAGCAGGGACAGGGGTAGAGATACGCAGTATTTT. The chain joins TRBV3-1 (or the pseudogene TRBV3-2) to TRBJ2-3, with 9 bases fitting TRBD1. CDR3 length: 13 residues. V shed 6 bases and J 5 bases; nucleotides not matched to a gene: 3. Per the germline V gene, CDR1 is LGHDT and CDR2 is YNNKEL (reference sequence).

The chain employs TRBV19 and TRBJ1-3, with TRBD1 matching over 7 bases. J lost 3 bases, V lost 4 bases, and 3 bases had no gene match. The germline V gene encodes CDR1 LNHDA and CDR2 SQIVND (reference sequence). There are 14 residues in the CDR3. CDR3 in amino acids: CASSTQGYGNTIYF. The CDR3, as DNA: TGTGCCAGTAGTACACAGGGGTATGGAAACACCATATATTTT.

This chain uses TRBV5-4 with TRBJ1-3, with 9 bases aligning to TRBD1. The germline gives CDR1 SGHNT, CDR2 YYREEE (reference sequence). This CDR3 region has 17 residues. With V trimmed by 3 bases and J by 2 bases, 9 bases remained unmatched. CDR3 in amino acids: CASSSGQGKGPGNTIYF. Written as DNA, the CDR3 is TGTGCCAGCAGCTCTGGACAGGGGAAGGGCCCTGGAAACACCATATATTTT.

This rearrangement joins TRBV28 to TRBJ2-3; the match to TRBD1 covers 8 bases. The CDR3 runs 13 residues. With V trimmed by 10 bases and J by 3 bases, 6 bases remained unmatched. Germline V lookup: CDR1 MDHEN, CDR2 SYDVKM. CDR3 sequence reads: CATRTGWTDTQYF. CDR3 bases: TGTGCCACCAGGACAGGGTGGACAGATACGCAGTATTTT.

The chain employs TRBV7-2 and TRBJ1-3, with D possibly being TRBD1 (5 bases). Germline V gives CDR1 SGHTA, CDR2 FQGNSA. The CDR3 runs 14 residues. Trimming removed 3 bases at V and 0 bases at J, with 6 bases between. The CDR3: CASSFDSSGNTIYF. DNA for the CDR3: TGTGCCAGCAGCTTTGACAGCTCTGGAAACACCATATATTTT.

The chain couples TRBV27 to TRBJ2-2; 8 positions agree with TRBD1. The CDR3 is made up of 15 amino acids. Looked up from germline, CDR1 is MNHEY and CDR2 is SMNVEV (reference sequence). Germline trimming cut 7 bases from V and 8 bases from J; bases unmatched to any gene: 12. The CDR3 here is CASNLRGPGRGELFF. CDR3 sequence (DNA): TGTGCCAGCAACCTCAGGGGGCCAGGTCGTGGGGAGCTGTTTTTT.

The chain joins TRBV12-3 or TRBV12-4 to TRBJ1-3, with a weak D call TRBD1 (6 bases). This CDR3 contains 13 residues. V was cut by 6 bases and J by 0 bases, with 6 bases left in between. In nucleotides, the CDR3 is TGTGCCAGCAGGGACAGCTCTGGAAACACCATATATTTT. It specifies CASRDSSGNTIYF.

This clone is medium-sized by share. The J gene is TRBJ2-5, the V gene TRBV6-2 or TRBV6-3; D unresolved. This CDR3 has 13 amino acids. The V gene's germline CDR1 is MNHEY and CDR2 SVGEGT. V lost 2 bases to trimming and J lost 5 bases, with 9 bases between them. The CDR3 region has the DNA TGTGCCAGCAGTTACGAAGCACAGGAGACCCAGTACTTC. Translated: CASSYEAQETQYF.

The chain employs TRBV4-1 and TRBJ2-3, with a possible D match to TRBD2 (5 bases). Trimming cost V 4 bases and J 2 bases, with 13 bases left between them. This CDR3 region has 15 residues. The germline V gene has CDR1 MGHRA and CDR2 YSYEKL. DNA for the CDR3: TGCGCCAGCAGCCCTCCTACGGGGATCACAGATACGCAGTATTTT. Translating it yields CASSPPTGITDTQYF.

This chain connects TRBV29-1 to TRBJ2-1; 10 nucleotides match TRBD2. V shed 3 bases and J 6 bases; nucleotides not matched to a gene: 5. CDR1 and CDR2 (germline): SQVTM, ANQGSEA. CDR3 length: 14 amino acids. The chain's CDR3 is CSVERVAGGNEQFF. CDR3 in DNA: TGCAGCGTTGAGAGAGTAGCGGGAGGCAATGAGCAGTTCTTC.